This T cell receptor beta chain was obtained from a study of molecular identifiers for immune sequencing clone quantification. Naive CD8 libraries came from approximately 20,000 to 980,000 sorted cells with 10%, 30% or 50% RNA. The CDR3 contains 15 residues. V gave up 2 bases and J gave up 2 bases, with 13 bases separating them. Germline lookup yields CDR1 MNHNS and CDR2 SASEGT. Each CDR3 protein is one row after TCRdb ran MiXCR on the PCR reads. The data hold some 650,000 distinct CDR3 sequences, with just under 20% observed a single time. This clonotype was seen ten or more times. The sample comprised naive CD8+ T cells from blood, with Jurkat cell RNA spiked in. Documented subset: FACS-sorted CD8+CD4-CCR7+CD45RA+ naive T cells. This rearrangement joins TRBV6-1 to TRBJ2-7, with a possible D match to TRBD2 (6 bases). The receptor was isolated from a human donor in good health. Some libraries in this study had Jurkat cell RNA spiked in. The CDR3 DNA reads TGTGCCAGCAGTGAACAGGCCTGGGAGGCCTACGAGCAGTACTTC. The encoded protein is CASSEQAWEAYEQYF.